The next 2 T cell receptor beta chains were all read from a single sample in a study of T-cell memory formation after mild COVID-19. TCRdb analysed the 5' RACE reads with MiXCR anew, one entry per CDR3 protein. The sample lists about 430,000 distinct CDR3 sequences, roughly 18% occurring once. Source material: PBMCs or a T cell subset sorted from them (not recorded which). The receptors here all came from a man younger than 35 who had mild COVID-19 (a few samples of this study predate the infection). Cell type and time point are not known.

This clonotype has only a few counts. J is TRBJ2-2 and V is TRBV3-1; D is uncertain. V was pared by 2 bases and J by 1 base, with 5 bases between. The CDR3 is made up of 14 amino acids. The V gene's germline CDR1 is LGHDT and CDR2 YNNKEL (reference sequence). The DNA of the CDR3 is TGTGCCAGCAGCCAACAGGTGAACACCGGGGAGCTGTTTTTT. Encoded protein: CASSQQVNTGELFF.

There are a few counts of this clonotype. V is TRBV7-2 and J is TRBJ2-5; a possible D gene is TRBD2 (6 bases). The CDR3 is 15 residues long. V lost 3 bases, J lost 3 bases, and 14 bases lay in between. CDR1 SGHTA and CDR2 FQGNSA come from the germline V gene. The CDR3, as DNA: TGTGCCAGCAGCTTCGGACTACCTGAAAAAGAGACCCAGTACTTC. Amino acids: CASSFGLPEKETQYF.